The entry below describes one T cell receptor (beta chain). Its specificity is unknown. TCRdb's table, derived via immunoSEQ multiplex PCR, lists solely in-frame clones and lacks some. The table includes some 96,000 clones, around 85% detected once. The data stem from a study of T cell responses to AZD1222 COVID-19 vaccine. Whole-study results and caveats: Receipt of two AZD1222 doses was followed by a rise in Spike-specific TCR breadth and depth. It should be noted that donors were predominantly white British and more often female, and clonal diversity was possibly underestimated. Reports say nearly half of spike-specific TCRs go after unmutated variant regions. The study sampled repertoires only after the peak T cell response.

This CDR3 has 13 amino acids. V dropped 4 bases and J dropped 10; count of bases not matched to a gene: 5. Germline V lookup: CDR1 SGHDT, CDR2 YYEEEE. The TCR was taken from an adult who received the AZD1222 COVID-19 vaccine. V gene TRBV5-6 combines with J gene TRBJ1-6; 7 positions match TRBD1. The input for sequencing was peripheral blood, taken 28 days after the second AZD1222 dose. The CDR3 protein is CASSPDRSSPLHF. DNA of the CDR3: TGTGCCAGCAGCCCGGACAGGTCCTCACCCCTCCACTTT.